The rows below give T cell receptor beta chains drawn from one sample of a study of chemoradiotherapy in HPV16-positive cancers. Some clones are missing from TCRdb's copy, which holds only in-frame ones; the method was immunoSEQ multiplex PCR. The sample lists approximately 4,600 clones, 87% seen once, with approximately 8.4% in the top ten. This specimen consisted of tumor tissue, obtained from a patient who underwent chemoradiotherapy. The receptors come from a human donor with HPV-associated anogenital cancer. Each CDR3 is given with its conserved first and last residue. A D gene is named only where the DNA matches it firmly. Rows give clone size only sometimes, using once, few, many, or a class for an expanded clone.

clone size | J gene | V gene | D gene | CDR3 protein | CDR3 DNA
NA | TRBJ2-7 | TRBV10-3 | TRBD1 | CAIRRGTGSTYEQYF | TGTGCCATCAGGAGAGGGACAGGGTCCACCTACGAGCAGTACTTC
NA | TRBJ1-3 | TRBV19 | NA | CASSATHSGNTIYF | TGTGCCAGTAGCGCCACGCACTCTGGAAACACCATATATTTT
NA | TRBJ1-2 | TRBV6-5 | NA | CATLKDRLNYGYTF | TGTGCCACCTTGAAAGACAGACTTAACTATGGCTACACCTTC
NA | TRBJ2-7 | TRBV29-1 | NA | CSAHSGGEQYF | TGCAGCGCCCATAGTGGCGGCGAGCAGTACTTC
NA | TRBJ2-3 | TRBV7-6 | NA | CASSSGTFYTDTQYF | TGTGCCAGCAGCTCCGGGACATTTTACACAGATACGCAGTATTTT
NA | TRBJ1-1 | TRBV11-3 | NA | CASSGKAGSQAFF | TGTGCCAGCAGCGGAAAAGCAGGTTCCCAAGCTTTCTTT
NA | TRBJ2-3 | TRBV11-2 | TRBD2 | CASSLGAGVSTDTQYF | TGTGCCAGCAGCTTAGGAGCGGGAGTTAGCACAGATACGCAGTATTTT
NA | TRBJ2-5 | TRBV7-3 | TRBD2 | CASSLLGAGAGETQYF | TGTGCCAGCAGCTTATTGGGCGCGGGAGCGGGAGAGACCCAGTACTTC
NA | TRBJ1-2 | TRBV10-3 | NA | CAISERGEAIYGYTF | TGTGCCATCAGTGAGCGGGGGGAGGCGATCTATGGCTACACCTTC
once | TRBJ2-7 | TRBV20-1 | NA | CSARGGYEQYF | TGCAGTGCTCGAGGGGGCTACGAGCAGTACTTC
NA | TRBJ2-3 | TRBV9 | NA | CASSVDNRAADTQYF | TGTGCCAGCAGCGTAGATAACAGGGCGGCAGATACGCAGTATTTT
NA | TRBJ2-1 | TRBV10-3 | TRBD2 | CAISPGLGTNEQFF | TGTGCCATCAGTCCGGGACTAGGAACCAATGAGCAGTTCTTC
NA | TRBJ2-7 | TRBV6-6 | TRBD2 | CASSYVGRSSYEQYF | TGTGCCAGCAGTTACGTCGGGAGGAGCTCCTACGAGCAGTACTTC
NA | TRBJ2-1 | TRBV6-1 | NA | CASRPPLQGTGQFF | TGTGCCAGCAGACCCCCCCTACAGGGCACCGGGCAGTTCTTC
NA | TRBJ2-7 | TRBV5-1 | TRBD1 | CASSGLQGAREEQYF | TGCGCCAGCAGCGGGTTACAGGGGGCCAGGGAAGAGCAGTACTTC
NA | TRBJ2-1 | TRBV14 | NA | CASSQLIGEEQFF | TGTGCCAGCAGCCAACTAATAGGGGAGGAGCAGTTCTTC
NA | TRBJ1-4 | TRBV28 | NA | CASSPLRYTGTNEKLFF | TGTGCCAGCAGTCCTCTTCGGTACACCGGGACTAATGAAAAACTGTTTTTT
NA | TRBJ2-1 | TRBV27 | NA | CASRDGTRINEQFF | TGTGCCAGCAGGGACGGGACGAGAATCAATGAGCAGTTCTTC
NA | TRBJ1-5 | TRBV4-2 | TRBD1 | CASSSTGSNQPQHF | TGTGCCAGCAGTTCGACAGGGAGCAATCAGCCCCAGCATTTT
NA | TRBJ1-1 | TRBV2 | NA | CASSEANRVTEAFF | TGTGCCAGCAGTGAGGCCAACAGGGTCACTGAAGCTTTCTTT
NA | TRBJ1-6 | TRBV4-3 | NA | CASSQEGSGGYSPLHF | TGCGCCAGCAGCCAAGAAGGGTCCGGGGGGTATTCACCCCTCCACTTT
few | TRBJ2-3 | TRBV19 | NA | CASMPPDSTDTQYF | TGTGCCAGTATGCCCCCCGATAGCACAGATACGCAGTATTTT
NA | TRBJ2-5 | TRBV7-9 | TRBD1 | CASSTRPGTGGQETQYF | TGTGCCAGCAGCACTCGTCCCGGGACAGGGGGCCAAGAGACCCAGTACTTC
NA | TRBJ1-2 | TRBV7-9 | NA | CASSSGPSSYTF | TGTGCCAGCAGCTCCGGGCCCTCGAGCTACACCTTC
NA | TRBJ1-5 | TRBV6-4 | NA | CARGRWGQPQHF | TGTGCCAGAGGGAGGTGGGGTCAGCCCCAGCATTTT
NA | TRBJ2-6 | TRBV11-3 | TRBD1 | CASSEGTGGIFLSGANVLTF | TGTGCCAGCAGCGAGGGGACAGGGGGCATTTTCCTCTCTGGGGCCAACGTCCTGACTTTC
NA | TRBJ2-3 | TRBV28 | TRBD2 | CASSLAAGVVDTQYF | TGTGCCAGCAGTTTAGCGGCGGGAGTGGTTGATACGCAGTATTTT
once | TRBJ1-4 | TRBV6-1 | NA | CASSPGWGNEKLFF | TGTGCCAGCAGTCCTGGATGGGGTAATGAAAAACTGTTTTTT
once | TRBJ2-5 | TRBV5-1 | NA | CASSRARGGETQYF | TGCGCCAGCAGCCGCGCCAGGGGAGGGGAGACCCAGTACTTC